This entry concerns a single TCR beta chain. The input for sorted-subset replicate PCRs was approximately 210 ng DNA, tens of thousands of T cell genomes. Sequencing used immunoSEQ multiplex PCR; TCRdb keeps in-frame clones, though not all of them. The sample yields millions of clones, approximately 94% seen once. This specimen comes from a study of shared clonotypes between healthy human individuals. Terminally differentiated effector memory CD45RA+ cells were excluded by CCR7 positive selection of CD45RO-negative cells. The donors, healthy adults who were HIV-negative, had experienced no recent acute infections or vaccinations. CDR1 and CDR2 (germline): MDHEN, SYDVKM. V was trimmed by 6 bases and J by 1 base, leaving 9 bases between them. The CDR3 is made up of 13 amino acids.

The genes are TRBV28 and TRBJ1-1; D not resolved. This TCR was recovered from a man in his late teens or twenties in good health. Source material: naive CD8+ T cells sorted from blood. The CDR3 here is CASRQLSNTEAFF. CDR3 coding DNA: TGTGCCAGCAGACAACTCTCGAACACTGAAGCTTTCTTT.